These 2 T cell receptor beta chains originate from one sample sequenced in a study of CD8 T cells in ankylosing spondylitis. Study-level findings and limits: One TCR beta motif, made up of 7 or 8 highly homologous variants, appeared characteristic of ankylosing spondylitis blood.

One entry per CDR3 protein results from TCRdb running MiXCR on the 5' RACE reads. The sample has 750,000 to 850,000 distinct CDR3 sequences, over 9.5% seen once. Their antigens remain unidentified. Sequences were obtained from blood, either unsorted or a sorted T cell fraction (not recorded which). The origin of the receptors is a male donor with ankylosing spondylitis.

This clonotype was recorded a few times. Written as DNA, the CDR3 is TGTGCCAGCTCACCACGCGGGGGCACCTATGGCTACACCTTC. Amino acid sequence: CASSPRGGTYGYTF. V usage is TRBV18 and J usage is TRBJ1-2; a weak D match, TRBD1 (6 bases). Germline V gene lookup returns CDR1 KGHSH and CDR2 LQKENI. CDR3 size: 14 residues. Trimming removed 1 base from V and 4 bases from J, with 10 bases in between.

This chain uses TRBV6-2 or TRBV6-3 with TRBJ1-5; possible D gene TRBD1, 5 bases. The CDR3 is 14 amino acids. CDR1 and CDR2 from the germline V gene are MNHEY and SVGEGT. V lost 7 bases and J lost 5, with 15 bases in between. This CDR3 is CASTDGGEYQPQHF. CDR3 DNA: TGTGCCAGCACCGACGGGGGGGAATATCAGCCCCAGCATTTT.